The next 24 T cell receptor beta chains were all read from a single sample in a study of long-term antiretroviral therapy in people with HIV. Researchers report immunoSEQ v3.0 was run at survey level. Assay used: immunoSEQ multiplex PCR; TCRdb lists only in-frame clones, some missing. Among tens of thousands of clones listed, under 90% were seen once. This sample comprised unsorted PBMCs, obtained 0.5 years before starting antiretroviral therapy. These TCRs come from a man aged 35-49 years with HIV.

On this clone: Other DNA variants within this sample encode the same CDR3. The gene calls are TRBV5-1 and TRBJ1-1; no clear D gene. From germline, CDR1 is SGHRS and CDR2 YFSETQ. With 0 bases removed from V and 1 base from J, the gap between germline ends came to 4 bases. The CDR3 is made up of 13 amino acids. CDR3 residues: CASSLGANTEAFF. CDR3 bases: TGCGCCAGCAGCTTGGGGGCGAACACTGAAGCTTTCTTT.

The gene calls are TRBV9 and TRBJ2-7; 9 bases match TRBD1. The CDR3 has 16 residues. Germline CDR1 SGDLS, CDR2 YYNGEE. Trimming cost V 3 bases and J 1 base; bases outside gene matches: 8. CDR3 coding DNA: TGTGCCAGCAGCGAAGCAGGGACAGGGTATTCCTACGAGCAGTACTTC. Protein product: CASSEAGTGYSYEQYF.

The V and J genes are TRBV11-1 and TRBJ2-5, with 7 bases identical to TRBD1. V lost 7 bases to trimming and J lost 4 bases; unmatched junction nucleotides: 12. The CDR3 sequence is 15 residues long. The germline V gene has CDR1 SGHAT and CDR2 FQDESV (reference sequence). The CDR3 is CASTPGQGVPETQYF. DNA for the CDR3: TGTGCCAGCACCCCAGGGCAGGGGGTTCCAGAGACCCAGTACTTC.

V is TRBV30 and J is TRBJ2-5; no reliable D call. Germline CDR1 is GTSNPN and CDR2 is SVGIG (reference sequence). There are 13 residues in the CDR3. V was pared by 0 bases and J by 5 bases, with 10 bases between. For the CDR3, the DNA is TGTGCCTGGAGTGTACAACTAAGGGAGACCCAGTACTTC. The encoded protein is CAWSVQLRETQYF.

The chain recombines TRBV7-2 with TRBJ2-3; 9 nucleotides line up with TRBD2. CDR1 is SGHTA and CDR2 is FQGNSA in the germline V gene. J lost 7 bases, V lost 5 bases, and 16 bases had no gene match. CDR3 size: 17 residues. In DNA, the CDR3 is TGTGCCAGCAGCCTACGCGTATCGCGGGGGGGCCTTAATACGCAGTATTTT. It codes for CASSLRVSRGGLNTQYF.

This clone is a singleton in its sample. The same CDR3 also results from other DNA sequences found in this sample. The rearrangement uses TRBV28 and TRBJ1-2; 11 bases agree with TRBD1. This CDR3 is 14 amino acids long. V lost 5 bases and J lost 5; bases outside the gene matches: 4. Germline values: CDR1 MDHEN, CDR2 SYDVKM. The CDR3 loop is CASSRDRGVYGYTF. Here the CDR3 DNA reads TGTGCCAGCAGTAGGGACAGGGGGGTTTATGGCTACACCTTC.

In this sample, this clone turned up a few times. V usage is TRBV6-5 and J usage is TRBJ2-3; D call uncertain. Trimming took 0 bases from V and 0 from J, leaving 7 bases between them. The CDR3 runs to 15 residues. Germline V gene lookup returns CDR1 MNHEY and CDR2 SVGAGI. CDR3 in amino acids: CASSYSPFSTDTQYF. CDR3 nucleotide sequence: TGTGCCAGCAGTTACTCCCCTTTTAGCACAGATACGCAGTATTTT.

The chain employs TRBV5-4 and TRBJ2-2; the match to TRBD1 covers 9 bases. With 5 bases clipped from V and 3 bases from J, the junction kept 5 bases outside the gene matches. The CDR3 contains 15 residues. Per germline, CDR1 SGHNT and CDR2 YYREEE (reference sequence). CDR3 loop: CASSFDRGDTGELFF. The CDR3 region has the DNA TGTGCCAGCAGTTTCGACAGGGGGGACACCGGGGAGCTGTTTTTT.

This rearrangement joins TRBV5-5 to TRBJ2-3; possible D gene TRBD2, 5 bases. Germline V CDR1 and CDR2: SGHKS, YYEKEE (reference sequence). This CDR3 spans 14 amino acids. The V end was cut by 1 base, the J end by 3 bases, with 9 bases between. CDR3 sequence reads: CASSLFGETDTQYF. The CDR3 coding sequence is TGTGCCAGCAGCTTGTTCGGGGAGACAGATACGCAGTATTTT. Based on the CDR3 plus reference TRBV5-5 and TRBJ2-3, the full variable domain is DAGVTQSPTHLIKTRGQQVTLRCSPISGHKSVSWYQQVLGQGPQFIFQYYEKEERGRGNFPDRFSARQFPNYSSELNVNALLLGDSALYLCASSLFGETDTQYFGPGTRLTVL.

The genes are TRBV19 and TRBJ1-5; D perhaps matches TRBD1 (6 bases). The CDR3 totals 15 residues. The V gene lost 3 bases and the J gene lost 5 bases, with 14 bases spanning the gap. The germline V gene has CDR1 LNHDA and CDR2 SQIVND (reference sequence). In DNA form, the CDR3 reads TGTGCCAGTAGTATCGGGCAGGGGATATATCAGCCCCAGCATTTT. Translation: CASSIGQGIYQPQHF.

This sequence joins TRBV5-5 and TRBJ2-2; 8 positions agree with TRBD2. The CDR3 is made up of 16 amino acids. The germline V gene has CDR1 SGHKS and CDR2 YYEKEE (reference sequence). V dropped 4 bases and J dropped 4; count of bases not matched to a gene: 9. The CDR3 sequence: CASSLGGSGTTGELFF. In DNA form, the CDR3 reads TGTGCCAGCAGCCTCGGGGGTAGCGGGACCACCGGGGAGCTGTTTTTT.

The chain joins TRBV6-1 to TRBJ1-2; weak D call: TRBD1 (6 bases). The length of the CDR3 is 15 residues. Looked up from germline, CDR1 is MNHNS and CDR2 is SASEGT. Deletions cut 1 base from V and 2 bases from J, with 11 bases between. The chain's CDR3 is CASSEGGGYNYGYTF. The CDR3 bases are TGTGCCAGCAGTGAAGGAGGGGGATACAACTATGGCTACACCTTC.

The V gene is TRBV28, the J gene TRBJ1-6; D is unresolved. From germline, CDR1 is MDHEN and CDR2 SYDVKM. The germline V and J ends were trimmed by 0 bases and 9 bases, with 3 bases remaining between them. The CDR3 contains 12 residues. The chain's CDR3 is CASSLWASPLHF. DNA for the CDR3: TGTGCCAGCAGTTTATGGGCTTCACCCCTCCACTTT.

This rearrangement joins TRBV6-6 to TRBJ2-5; D gene unclear. The CDR3 is made up of 14 amino acids. Germline V gene sequence: CDR1 MNHNY, CDR2 SVGAGI (reference sequence). V was shortened by 2 bases and J by 2 bases, with 9 bases between the two germline ends. The CDR3 is CASSYKPDQETQYF. CDR3 nucleotide sequence: TGTGCCAGCAGTTACAAACCAGATCAAGAGACCCAGTACTTC.

Only a few counts were recorded for this clone. The chain employs TRBV7-9 and TRBJ1-6; no clear D gene. Germline loops: CDR1 SEHNR, CDR2 FQNEAQ (reference sequence). Between the trimmed V and J ends, which lost 6 bases and 7 bases, there was a span of 10 bases. CDR3 length equals 13 residues. Here the CDR3 reads CASRTHLNSPLHF. The CDR3 DNA sequence: TGTGCCAGCAGGACCCATTTGAATTCACCCCTCCACTTT.

The chain joins TRBV5-4 to TRBJ1-6; D gene unclear. V lost 3 bases to trimming and J lost 4 bases, with 11 bases between them. The length of the CDR3 is 15 residues. CDR1 SGHNT and CDR2 YYREEE come from the germline V gene (reference sequence). The DNA for the CDR3 is TGTGCCAGCAGCTCGCTGGGCAGGTATAATTCACCCCTCCACTTT. It translates to CASSSLGRYNSPLHF.

This clone has more than one count but fewer than ten. This chain links TRBV10-1 with TRBJ1-3; D remains ambiguous. CDR1 and CDR2 from the germline V gene are WNHNN and SYGVQD (reference sequence). CDR3 size: 15 residues. V dropped 5 bases and J dropped 0 bases, with 11 bases sitting between them. This CDR3 reads CASSQGPSSGNTIYF. The CDR3 nucleotides read TGCGCCAGCAGTCAAGGACCCAGCTCTGGAAACACCATATATTTT.

The rearrangement uses TRBV7-8 and TRBJ1-4; the match to TRBD1 covers 9 bases. J was trimmed by 5 bases and V by 0 bases; bases with no gene match: 4. CDR1 is SGHVS and CDR2 is FQNEAQ in the germline V gene. The CDR3 has 16 residues. CDR3 DNA: TGTGCCAGCAGCTTAGCTAACAGGGGGCTGAATGAAAAACTGTTTTTT. It specifies CASSLANRGLNEKLFF.

This chain connects TRBV6-5 to TRBJ2-7, with 7 bases aligning to TRBD1. Germline V gene data show CDR1 as MNHEY and CDR2 as SVGAGI. Trimming removed 4 bases from V and 1 base from J; junction bases left unmatched: 7. The CDR3 runs 15 residues. CDR3 bases: TGTGCCAGCAGTTTCACGGGGACAGTGTCCTACGAGCAGTACTTC. Translation gives CASSFTGTVSYEQYF.

The CDR3 DNA reads TGTGCCAGCAGCTTACTACCCACCACCGGGGAGCTGTTTTTT. Translated: CASSLLPTTGELFF. The J gene is TRBJ2-2, the V gene TRBV7-3; D gene uncertain. The CDR3 spans 14 residues. The V and J ends lost 2 bases and 4 bases respectively, with 8 bases between them. Germline V gene sequence: CDR1 SGHTA, CDR2 FQGTGA. The full variable domain, completed using reference TRBV7-3 and TRBJ2-2, is GAGVSQTPSNKVTEKGKYVELRCDPISGHTALYWYRQSLGQGPEFLIYFQGTGAADDSGLPNDRFFAVRPEGSVSTLKIQRTERGDSAVYLCASSLLPTTGELFFGEGSRLTVL.

This rearrangement joins TRBV7-2 to TRBJ2-6; D not resolved. CDR1 and CDR2 from the germline V gene are SGHTA and FQGNSA. V was pared by 3 bases and J by 3 bases, with 9 bases between. The CDR3 extends over 15 amino acids. CDR3 coding DNA: TGTGCCAGCAGCTTTTTAGTAGGTGGGGCCAACGTCCTGACTTTC. Translated, it gives CASSFLVGGANVLTF.

This chain links TRBV6-6 with TRBJ2-2; 7 nucleotides line up with TRBD1. The V gene's germline CDR1 is MNHNY and CDR2 SVGAGI (reference sequence). The CDR3 is 14 amino acids. V shed 3 bases and J 8 bases; nucleotides not matched to a gene: 6. CDR3 residues: CASSYGTEAGELFF. CDR3 in DNA: TGTGCCAGCAGTTATGGGACAGAGGCTGGGGAGCTGTTTTTT.

The chain joins TRBV7-8 to TRBJ2-5; D call uncertain. Germline-derived CDR1 and CDR2 are SGHVS and FQNEAQ. This CDR3 region has 16 residues. With 2 bases removed from V and 4 bases from J, the gap between germline ends came to 17 bases. The CDR3 sequence is CASSLRTRFVGETQYF. The CDR3 region has the DNA TGTGCCAGCAGCTTAAGGACCCGTTTTGTTGGAGAGACCCAGTACTTC.

This clone was seen a few times. Other DNA sequences in this specimen translate into the identical CDR3. The chain employs TRBV7-9 and TRBJ1-5; D possibly corresponds to TRBD1 (6 bases). The germline V gene encodes CDR1 SEHNR and CDR2 FQNEAQ (reference sequence). This CDR3 spans 14 amino acids. V lost 1 base, J lost 4 bases, and 8 bases lay in between. Here the CDR3 DNA reads TGTGCCAGCAGCTTAGGCCAGGGGAATCAGCCCCAGCATTTT. Translated, it gives CASSLGQGNQPQHF.